The 17 T cell receptor beta chains below were found in one sample sequenced in a study of shared clonotypes between healthy human individuals (dated by TCRdb to the early 2020s). Receptor libraries were prepared by the immunoSEQ multiplex PCR assay. Held by TCRdb, this immuneACCESS table contains in-frame sequences only and omits some clones. Under half of the omission traces to an unresolved V gene where checked; the cause of the rest is unknown. The sample table shows millions of clones, and roughly nine tenths are seen once. The ten largest clonotypes hold more than 0.12% of the sample. Sequenced input: naive CD4+ T cells sorted from blood. This sample's cell subset or site label indicates: CD45RA+ positively selected. The receptors were gathered from a man between 18 and 29 years old in good health.

As concerns this clone: The same CDR3 can be traced to other DNA sequences in this sample. The rearrangement uses TRBV2 and TRBJ2-3, with D unclear. CDR3 length: 11 residues. V lost 6 bases and J lost 6, with 7 bases in between. CDR1 and CDR2 (germline): SNHLY, FYNNEI. This chain's CDR3 is CASRLLDTQYF. The DNA for the CDR3 is TGTGCCAGCAGGTTATTGGATACGCAGTATTTT.

The genes are TRBV28 and TRBJ1-2; the match to TRBD1 covers 9 bases. The CDR3 runs to 15 residues. The J segment lost 5 bases and the V segment lost 4 bases, leaving 8 bases of the junction unmatched. Germline CDR1 is MDHEN and CDR2 is SYDVKM. Here the CDR3 DNA reads TGTGCCAGCAGTTCCTTGGGACAGGGAGATTATGGCTACACCTTC. Its protein is CASSSLGQGDYGYTF.

As concerns this clone: The identical CDR3 is also encoded by other nucleotide sequences in the sample. V gene TRBV28 combines with J gene TRBJ1-2, with 7 bases identical to TRBD1. Germline CDR1 is MDHEN and CDR2 is SYDVKM. V trimming: 2 bases; J trimming: 4 bases; junction bases outside the gene matches: 10. CDR3 length equals 16 residues. The CDR3 DNA reads as TGTGCCAGCAGTTTACCCGGACAGGTTCTGGGCTATGGCTACACCTTC. This encodes CASSLPGQVLGYGYTF.

The chain employs TRBV6-6 and TRBJ1-5; D is unclear. Germline V gene sequence: CDR1 MNHNY, CDR2 SVGAGI (reference sequence). The CDR3 consists of 15 residues. V was pared by 0 bases and J by 0 bases, with 6 bases between. The CDR3: CASSYSAGSNQPQHF. CDR3 bases: TGTGCCAGCAGTTACTCGGCAGGTAGCAATCAGCCCCAGCATTTT.

This clone was seen a single time. Written as DNA, the CDR3 is TGTGCCAGCAGCTCCGGGACTAGCGGGGGGGCCGACACAGATACGCAGTATTTT. This codes for CASSSGTSGGADTDTQYF. V usage is TRBV11-2 and J usage is TRBJ2-3; 16 positions match TRBD2. The CDR3 contains 18 residues. J gave up 2 bases and V 4 bases, and 6 bases lay outside the gene matches. The germline V gene encodes CDR1 SGHAT and CDR2 FQNNGV.

V usage is TRBV5-8 and J usage is TRBJ2-1; D remains unclear. V was cut by 0 bases and J by 3 bases, with 7 bases left in between. Germline V gene lookup returns CDR1 SGHTS and CDR2 YDEGEE. This CDR3 spans 14 amino acids. The CDR3 DNA is TGTGCCAGCAGCTTGGGGGCTGTCTACAATGAGCAGTTCTTC. Encoded protein: CASSLGAVYNEQFF.

V usage is TRBV6-6 and J usage is TRBJ2-7, with TRBD2 matching 7 bases. In germline, CDR1 is MNHNY, CDR2 SVGAGI (reference sequence). The CDR3 has 11 amino acids. The V and J ends lost 10 bases and 6 bases, in that order; junction bases with no gene match: 6. The CDR3 region is CATRREFEQYF. The DNA of the CDR3 is TGTGCCACCCGGCGGGAGTTCGAGCAGTACTTC.

This clone was observed a single time. V usage is TRBV18 and J usage is TRBJ2-1; 11 positions match TRBD1. This CDR3 is built from 17 residues. Unmatched junction bases numbered 7, after V lost 3 bases and J lost 3 bases. Per the germline V gene, CDR1 is KGHSH and CDR2 is LQKENI. This chain's CDR3 is CASSPRGQGAYYNEQFF. CDR3 in DNA: TGTGCCAGCTCACCTCGCGGACAGGGGGCATACTACAATGAGCAGTTCTTC.

The V and J genes are TRBV19 and TRBJ1-2, with D uncertain. This CDR3 comprises 16 residues. Germline V gene data show CDR1 as LNHDA and CDR2 as SQIVND (reference sequence). V was pared by 3 bases and J by 2 bases, with 16 bases between. CDR3 coding DNA: TGTGCCAGTAGTATTATGAAGGCCAGCGTAAACTATGGCTACACCTTC. The encoded protein is CASSIMKASVNYGYTF.

The CDR3 DNA reads TGTGCCAGCAGCTTGGCACCCCTGAACACTGAAGCTTTCTTT. It yields the protein CASSLAPLNTEAFF. This chain links TRBV7-9 with TRBJ1-1; D uncertain. CDR1 is SEHNR and CDR2 is FQNEAQ in the germline V gene (reference sequence). CDR3 length: 14 residues. V lost 3 bases and J lost 0, with 8 bases in between.

Concerning this clone itself: The identical CDR3 is also encoded by other nucleotide sequences in the sample. This chain connects TRBV7-2 to TRBJ2-7, with TRBD1 identical over 11 bases. This CDR3 is 15 amino acids long. Trimming at V came to 5 bases and at J to 0 bases, leaving 3 bases not matched to a gene. Germline V gene sequence: CDR1 SGHTA, CDR2 FQGNSA. The CDR3 loop reads CASSLGQGGSYEQYF. The DNA of the CDR3 is TGTGCCAGCAGCCTGGGACAGGGGGGCTCCTACGAGCAGTACTTC.

The chain recombines TRBV11-2 with TRBJ2-1; D remains unclear. Trimming pared 2 bases from V and 0 bases from J, leaving 11 bases between. CDR3 length: 16 residues. Germline values: CDR1 SGHAT, CDR2 FQNNGV. CDR3 sequence (DNA): TGTGCCAGCAGCTTATCTGGCGCGGCCTCCTACAATGAGCAGTTCTTC. Translating it yields CASSLSGAASYNEQFF.

The chain employs TRBV11-2 and TRBJ2-7; D is undetermined. Trimming took off 1 base at V and 3 bases at J, with 10 bases between the two ends. CDR1 is SGHAT, CDR2 FQNNGV, per germline. The CDR3 loop spans 14 amino acids. The CDR3 reads CASSLGEASYEQYF. Written as DNA, the CDR3 is TGTGCCAGCAGCTTAGGTGAAGCCAGCTACGAGCAGTACTTC. Complete variable domain (other parts from reference TRBV11-2 and TRBJ2-7): EAGVAQSPRYKIIEKRQSVAFWCNPISGHATLYWYQQILGQGPKLLIQFQNNGVVDDSQLPKDRFSAERLKGVDSTLKIQPAKLEDSAVYLCASSLGEASYEQYFGPGTRLTVT.

This rearrangement joins TRBV6-1 to TRBJ1-1, with a weak D call TRBD1 (5 bases). The CDR3 sequence is 14 residues long. Trimming pared 8 bases from V and 0 bases from J, leaving 13 bases between. CDR1 and CDR2 (germline): MNHNS, SASEGT. The CDR3 nucleotides read TGTGCCAGCGTTCGGGGGGTGATGAACACTGAAGCTTTCTTT. Protein product: CASVRGVMNTEAFF.

The gene calls are TRBV29-1 and TRBJ2-3, with D tentatively TRBD2 (6 bases). V lost 8 bases, J lost 2 bases, and 17 bases lay in between. Germline V gives CDR1 SQVTM, CDR2 ANQGSEA. The CDR3 is 14 residues long. The CDR3 nucleotides read TGCAGCTTTCCAGGCGGGGCTGCCACAGATACGCAGTATTTT. It specifies CSFPGGAATDTQYF.

The chain recombines TRBV5-1 with TRBJ1-4; possibly TRBD1 for D (6 bases). V was pared by 2 bases and J by 0 bases, with 11 bases between. This CDR3 has 16 residues. Germline-derived CDR1 and CDR2 are SGHRS and YFSETQ. The CDR3 bases are TGCGCCAGCAGCTTCGGACAGCTTGCAACTAATGAAAAACTGTTTTTT. It specifies CASSFGQLATNEKLFF.

The chain combines TRBV28 with TRBJ1-5; 8 bases are a match to TRBD1. The CDR3 sequence is 16 residues long. V was clipped by 5 bases and J by 0 bases; unmatched bases: 6. In germline, CDR1 is MDHEN, CDR2 SYDVKM. Here the CDR3 DNA reads TGTGCCAGCAGTCGGACAGGGTTTATTAGCAATCAGCCCCAGCATTTT. This translates into CASSRTGFISNQPQHF.